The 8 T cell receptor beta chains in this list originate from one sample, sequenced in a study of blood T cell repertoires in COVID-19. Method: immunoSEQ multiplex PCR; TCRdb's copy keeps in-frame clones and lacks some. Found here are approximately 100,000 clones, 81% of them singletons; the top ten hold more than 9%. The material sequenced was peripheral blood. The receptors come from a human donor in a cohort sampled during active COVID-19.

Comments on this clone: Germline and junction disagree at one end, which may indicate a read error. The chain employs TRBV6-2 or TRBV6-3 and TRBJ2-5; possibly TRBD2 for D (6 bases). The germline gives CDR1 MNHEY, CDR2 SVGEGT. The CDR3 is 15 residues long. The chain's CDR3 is CACSPEVAGPGTQYF. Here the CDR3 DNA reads TGTGCCTGCAGCCCCGAAGTTGCGGGGCCCGGGACCCAGTACTTC.

The CDR3 sequence is CASLLGEAGDTQYF. The CDR3 nucleotides read TGTGCCAGCCTCCTGGGGGAGGCCGGGGATACGCAGTATTTT. The rearrangement uses TRBV6-5 and TRBJ2-3; a weak D match, TRBD2 (6 bases). The CDR3 contains 14 residues. CDR1 MNHEY and CDR2 SVGAGI come from the germline V gene. V lost 8 bases to trimming and J lost 6 bases, with 18 bases between them.

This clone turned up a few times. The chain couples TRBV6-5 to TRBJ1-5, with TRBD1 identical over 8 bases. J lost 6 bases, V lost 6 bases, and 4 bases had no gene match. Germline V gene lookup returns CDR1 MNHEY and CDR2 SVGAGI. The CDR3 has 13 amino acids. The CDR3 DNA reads TGTGCCAGCAGAGGACAGGGAGGTCAGCCCCAGCATTTT. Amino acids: CASRGQGGQPQHF.

CDR3 protein: CASSPRTSGELFF. The CDR3 nucleotides are TGCGCCAGCAGCCCCAGAACAAGCGGGGAGCTGTTTTTT. The chain joins TRBV5-1 to TRBJ2-2; D is unclear. The V end was cut by 4 bases, the J end by 7 bases, with 11 bases between. The CDR3 sequence is 13 residues long. Germline lookup yields CDR1 SGHRS and CDR2 YFSETQ.

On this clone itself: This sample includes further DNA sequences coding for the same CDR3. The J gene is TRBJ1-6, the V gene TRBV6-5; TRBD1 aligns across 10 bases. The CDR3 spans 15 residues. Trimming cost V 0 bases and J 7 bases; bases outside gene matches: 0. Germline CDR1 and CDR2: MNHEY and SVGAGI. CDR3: CASSYSGQGNSPLHF. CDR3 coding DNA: TGTGCCAGCAGTTACTCGGGACAGGGGAATTCACCCCTCCACTTT.

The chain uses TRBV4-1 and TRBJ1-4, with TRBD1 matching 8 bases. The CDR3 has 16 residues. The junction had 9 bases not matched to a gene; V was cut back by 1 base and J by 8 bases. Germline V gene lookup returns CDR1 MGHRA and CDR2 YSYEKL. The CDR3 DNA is TGCGCCAGCAGCCAAGCAGGGGGCGCGTTTAGGGAAAAACTGTTTTTT. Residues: CASSQAGGAFREKLFF.

The CDR3 DNA sequence: TGTGCCAGCAGCTTGGGTCCAGGGAAATCTAATGAAAAACTGTTTTTT. Protein sequence: CASSLGPGKSNEKLFF. This chain uses TRBV5-6 with TRBJ1-4; possible D gene TRBD1, 5 bases. The ends were cut back, 0 bases at V and 3 bases at J, with 12 bases in the middle. Germline V gives CDR1 SGHDT, CDR2 YYEEEE. The CDR3 has 16 amino acids.

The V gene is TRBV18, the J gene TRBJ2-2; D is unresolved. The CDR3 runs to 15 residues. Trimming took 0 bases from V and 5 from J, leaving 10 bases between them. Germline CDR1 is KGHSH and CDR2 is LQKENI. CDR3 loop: CASSPPSSGTGELFF. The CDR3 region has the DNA TGTGCCAGCTCACCACCGAGTTCGGGTACCGGGGAGCTGTTTTTT. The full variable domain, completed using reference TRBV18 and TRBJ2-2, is NAGVMQNPRHLVRRRGQEARLRCSPMKGHSHVYWYRQLPEEGLKFMVYLQKENIIDESGMPKERFSAEFPKEGPSILRIQQVVRGDSAAYFCASSPPSSGTGELFFGEGSRLTVL.